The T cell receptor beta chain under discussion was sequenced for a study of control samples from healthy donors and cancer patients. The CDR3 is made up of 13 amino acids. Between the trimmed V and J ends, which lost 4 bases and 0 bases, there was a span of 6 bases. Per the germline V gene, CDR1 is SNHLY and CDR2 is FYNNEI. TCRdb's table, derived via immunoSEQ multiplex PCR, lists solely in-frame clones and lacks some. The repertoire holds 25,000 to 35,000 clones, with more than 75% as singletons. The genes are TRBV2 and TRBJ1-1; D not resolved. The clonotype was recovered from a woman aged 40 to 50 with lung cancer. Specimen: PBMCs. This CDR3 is CASSVSVNTEAFF. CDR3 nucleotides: TGTGCCAGCAGTGTCTCGGTGAACACTGAAGCTTTCTTT.